Detailed here is one T cell receptor beta chain. Its cognate antigen is unknown. With V trimmed by 6 bases and J by 8 bases, 8 bases remained unmatched. CDR1 is MNHNS, CDR2 SASEGT, per germline. The CDR3 sequence is 14 residues long. A single record per CDR3 protein comes from TCRdb applying MiXCR to the RT-PCR reads. The profile shows 600,000 to 850,000 distinct CDR3 sequences, 13% to 15% of them singletons. The sample originates from a study of response to subunit inactivated influenza vaccine. Study findings and constraints: Few new T cells, the authors suggested, are recruited by each seasonal influenza vaccination.

The TCR comes from a man aged 45-65 years who received an inactivated influenza vaccine. The chain recombines TRBV6-1 with TRBJ2-1; 9 nucleotides line up with TRBD2. Sequenced here: PBMCs from blood, sampled roughly 15 days before vaccination. CDR3 residues: CASRSSGGGDEQFF. DNA of the CDR3: TGTGCCAGCAGAAGTAGCGGGGGCGGGGATGAGCAGTTCTTC.